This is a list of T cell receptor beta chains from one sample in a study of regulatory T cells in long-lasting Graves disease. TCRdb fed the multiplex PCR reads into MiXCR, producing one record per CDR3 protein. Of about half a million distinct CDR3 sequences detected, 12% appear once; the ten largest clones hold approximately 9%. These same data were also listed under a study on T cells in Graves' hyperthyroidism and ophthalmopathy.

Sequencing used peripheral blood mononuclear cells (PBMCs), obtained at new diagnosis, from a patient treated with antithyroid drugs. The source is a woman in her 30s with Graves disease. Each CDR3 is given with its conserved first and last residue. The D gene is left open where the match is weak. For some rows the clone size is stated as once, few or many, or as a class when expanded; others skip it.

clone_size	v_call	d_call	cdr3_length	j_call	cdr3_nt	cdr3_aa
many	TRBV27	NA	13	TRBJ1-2	TGTGCTACTACAGGGAGGGCTAACTATGGCTACACCTTC	CATTGRANYGYTF
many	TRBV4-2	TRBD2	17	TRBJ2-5	TGTGCCAGCAGCCAAACGGGACTAGCGGGAGATGCGGAGACCCAGTACTTC	CASSQTGLAGDAETQYF
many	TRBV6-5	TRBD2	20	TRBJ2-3	TGTGCCAGCAGTTATCGGGCTAGCGGGCATGGCCGTCTCGGCACAGATACGCAGTATTTT	CASSYRASGHGRLGTDTQYF
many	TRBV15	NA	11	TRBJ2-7	TGTGCCACCAGCAGAGGCTACGAGCAGTACTTC	CATSRGYEQYF
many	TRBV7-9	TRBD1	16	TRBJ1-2	TGTGCCAGCAGCTTAGGCTGGGGACAGGCTAACTATGGCTACACCTTC	CASSLGWGQANYGYTF
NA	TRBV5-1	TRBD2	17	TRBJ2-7	TGCGCCAGCAGCTTGGGGTCACCTAGCGGGAGTCCCCACGAGCAGTACTTC	CASSLGSPSGSPHEQYF
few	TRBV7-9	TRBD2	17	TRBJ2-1	TGTGCCAGCAGCTTTAATGGACTAGCGGGAGTCTGGAATGAGCAGTTCTTC	CASSFNGLAGVWNEQFF
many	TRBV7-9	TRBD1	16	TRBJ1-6	TGTGCCAGCAGCACCAAAGGGGGCCCGCTCGATTCACCCCTCCACTTT	CASSTKGGPLDSPLHF
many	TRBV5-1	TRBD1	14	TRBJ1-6	TGCGCCAGCAGCTTGTGGACAGGGAATTCACCCCTCCACTTT	CASSLWTGNSPLHF
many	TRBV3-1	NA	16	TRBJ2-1	TGTGCCAGCAGCCTAATGGCAGGCGTGGGTGACAATGAGCAGTTCTTC	CASSLMAGVGDNEQFF
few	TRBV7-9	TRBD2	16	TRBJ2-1	TGTGCCAGCAGCTTCCCTAGGGCGGGAGGGATCAATGAGCAGTTCTTC	CASSFPRAGGINEQFF
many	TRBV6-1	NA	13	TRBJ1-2	TGTGCCAGCAGTGAACGGTCCTGGCAGGCCTACACCTTC	CASSERSWQAYTF
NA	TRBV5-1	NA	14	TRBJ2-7	TGCGCCAGCAGCTTCTTAGGGTCAGCCTACGAGCAGTACTTC	CASSFLGSAYEQYF
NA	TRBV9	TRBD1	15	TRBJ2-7	TGTGCCAGCAGCGAGGGACAGGGGGTTCTCTACGAGCAGTACTTC	CASSEGQGVLYEQYF
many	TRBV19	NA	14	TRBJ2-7	TGTGCCAGTAGTATCGATGGCCGTACCTACGAGCAGTACTTC	CASSIDGRTYEQYF
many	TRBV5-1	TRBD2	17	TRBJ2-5	TGCGCCAGCAGCTCCCGACTAGCGGGAGTAACTTGGGAGACCCAGTACTTC	CASSSRLAGVTWETQYF
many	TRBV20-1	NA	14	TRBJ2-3	TGCAGTGCTAGTTTCCAGGGGAGCACAGATACGCAGTATTTT	CSASFQGSTDTQYF
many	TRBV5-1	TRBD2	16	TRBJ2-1	TGCGCCAGCAGCTTACCGGGACTAGCGGCATACAATGAGCAGTTCTTC	CASSLPGLAAYNEQFF
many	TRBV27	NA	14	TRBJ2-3	TGTGCCAGCAGTTTAACAGGGTTGACAGATACGCAGTATTTT	CASSLTGLTDTQYF
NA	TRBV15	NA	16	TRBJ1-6	TGTGCCACCAGCAGGGGAACCGGGACGGGTAATTCACCCCTCCACTTT	CATSRGTGTGNSPLHF
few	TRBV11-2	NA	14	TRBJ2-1	TGTGCCAGCAGCCCCTACAAGGGGCGCGATGAGCGGTTCTTC	CASSPYKGRDERFF
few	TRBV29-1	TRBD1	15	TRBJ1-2	TGCAGCGTTATACGGGACAGCCCGAAAGGGAGGGGCTACACCTTC	CSVIRDSPKGRGYTF
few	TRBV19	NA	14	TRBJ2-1	TGTGCCAGTAGTGGCCTACCGGGACTCAATGAGCAGTTCTTC	CASSGLPGLNEQFF
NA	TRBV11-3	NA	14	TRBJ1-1	TGTGCCAGCAGCTTAGAAGGGGGAGACACTGAAGCTTTCTTT	CASSLEGGDTEAFF
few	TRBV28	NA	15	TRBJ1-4	TGTGCCAGCAGTTCACAGGGATCGGGGAATGAAAAACTGTTTTTT	CASSSQGSGNEKLFF
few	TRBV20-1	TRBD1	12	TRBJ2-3	TGCAGTGCTGGACAGGGCGAAGATACGCAGTATTTT	CSAGQGEDTQYF
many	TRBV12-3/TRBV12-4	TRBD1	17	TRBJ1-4	TGTGCCAGCAGCTGGAAACCCAGGGGGTTGACTAATGAAAAACTGTTTTTT	CASSWKPRGLTNEKLFF
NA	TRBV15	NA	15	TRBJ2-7	TGTGCCACCAGCCAAATGGGACGACTAACCTACGAGCAGTACTTC	CATSQMGRLTYEQYF
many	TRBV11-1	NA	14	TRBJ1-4	TGTGCCAGCAGCCGCCGACAGATTAATGAAAAACTGTTTTTT	CASSRRQINEKLFF
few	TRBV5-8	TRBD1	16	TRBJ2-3	TGTGCCAGCAGCCTCCCGGGACAGGGGATCACAGATACGCAGTATTTT	CASSLPGQGITDTQYF
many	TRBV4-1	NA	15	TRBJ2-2	TGCGCCAGCAGCCAAGTTGGTCGGCGATTCGGGGAGCTGTTTTTT	CASSQVGRRFGELFF
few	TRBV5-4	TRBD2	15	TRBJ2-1	TGTGCCAGCAGTTTAACGGGACTAGCGGACAATGAGCAGTTCTTC	CASSLTGLADNEQFF
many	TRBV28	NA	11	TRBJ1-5	TGTGCCAGCAAGCATGAGGGGCCCCAGCATTTT	CASKHEGPQHF
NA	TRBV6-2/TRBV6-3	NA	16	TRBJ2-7	TGTGCCAGCAGTTACGCCCGACAGGAACTCTCCTACGAGCAGTACTTC	CASSYARQELSYEQYF
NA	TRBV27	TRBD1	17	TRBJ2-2	TGTGCCAGCAGCAGGGACAGGGGGCTGGGGAACACCGGGGAGCTGTTTTTT	CASSRDRGLGNTGELFF
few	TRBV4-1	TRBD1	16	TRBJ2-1	TGCGCCAGCAGTCCGGACAGGGGGCTCACCTACAATGAGCAGTTCTTC	CASSPDRGLTYNEQFF
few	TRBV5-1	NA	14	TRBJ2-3	TGCGCCAGCAGCTTGACAATCCAGACAGATACGCAGTATTTT	CASSLTIQTDTQYF
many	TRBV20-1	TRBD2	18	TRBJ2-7	TGCAGTGCTAGGGGTCCCCAAGTTAGGCGGGAGTTCCGCTACGAGCAGTACTTC	CSARGPQVRREFRYEQYF
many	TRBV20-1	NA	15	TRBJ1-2	TGCAGTGCTAGATCACTGCTGGAATCCAACTATGGCTACACCTTC	CSARSLLESNYGYTF
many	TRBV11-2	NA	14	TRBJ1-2	TGTGCCAGCAGCTTAGCGGGACTTAGCTATGGCTACACCTTC	CASSLAGLSYGYTF
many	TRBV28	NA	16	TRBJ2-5	TGTGCCAGCAGTCCTGCGGTGGGGCGGGGACAAGAGACCCAGTACTTC	CASSPAVGRGQETQYF
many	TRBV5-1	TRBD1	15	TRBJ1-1	TGCGCCAGCAGCTTGGGGGGACAGGGTGGGACTGAAGCTTTCTTT	CASSLGGQGGTEAFF
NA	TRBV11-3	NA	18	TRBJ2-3	TGTGCCAGCAGCCAAGATCCCCCAAGGGAGGCCCGTGGGGATACGCAGTATTTT	CASSQDPPREARGDTQYF
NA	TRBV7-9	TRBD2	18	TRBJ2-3	TGTGCCAGCAGCCAAGGACTAGCGGGAGCGAGGGTAACAGATACGCAGTATTTT	CASSQGLAGARVTDTQYF
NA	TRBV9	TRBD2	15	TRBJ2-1	TGTGCCAGCAGCGGAGGACTAGCGGGATATGCTGAGCAGTTCTTC	CASSGGLAGYAEQFF
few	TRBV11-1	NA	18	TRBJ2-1	TGTGCCAGCAGCTTAGGCGTCTGGCGGGCCCCGGGATACAATGAGCAGTTCTTC	CASSLGVWRAPGYNEQFF
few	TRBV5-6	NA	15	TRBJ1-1	TGTGCCAGCAGCTTAATGGGTGAAGGTACGACGGGACCTTTCTTT	CASSLMGEGTTGPFF
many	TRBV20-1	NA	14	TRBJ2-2	TGCAGTGCTAGCCGGACAGAAGATACCGGGGAGCTGTTTTTT	CSASRTEDTGELFF
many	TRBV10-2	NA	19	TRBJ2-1	TGCGCCAGCAGTGAGTCCGGACTAGGGGGAACCCTCTCCTACAATGAGCAGTTCTTC	CASSESGLGGTLSYNEQFF
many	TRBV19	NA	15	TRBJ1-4	TGTGCCACCGGACTTACCGGAGAAACTAATGAAAAACTGTTTTTT	CATGLTGETNEKLFF
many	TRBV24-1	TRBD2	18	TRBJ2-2	TGTGCCACCAGTGATTCGGGGGGTTCTAGCGAATCCACCGGGGAGCTGTTTTTT	CATSDSGGSSESTGELFF
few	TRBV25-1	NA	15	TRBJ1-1	TGTGCCAGCAGTGCGGACCTTGGAGAAAACACTGAAGCTTTCTTT	CASSADLGENTEAFF
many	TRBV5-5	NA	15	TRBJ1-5	TGTGCCAGCAGCTTAGGGTATAGAGGCAATCAGCCCCAGCATTTT	CASSLGYRGNQPQHF
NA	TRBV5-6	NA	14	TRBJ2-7	TGTGCCAGCAGCTTGGCCGAGAGCGCCTACGAGCAGTACTTC	CASSLAESAYEQYF